The next 12 T cell receptor beta chains were all read from a single sample in a study of T cells expressing NK-cell markers. For each CDR3 protein, TCRdb gives one entry from its re-call of the 5' RACE reads, without DNA. Across 20,000 or so distinct CDR3 sequences, the top ten clones capture 50% to 60% of the sample. Sequencing used blood T cells: a sorted CD56 or NKG2C T cell subset, CD4+ or CD8+ T cells, or bulk PBMC T cells (not recorded which). Receptors originate from a man aged 18-69 years in good health.

The rearrangement links TRBV6-1 to TRBJ2-2; TCRdb designates TRBD1, a call that cannot be tested without DNA. CDR1 is MNHNS, CDR2 SASEGT, per germline. This CDR3 contains 13 residues. CDR3 loop: CASSAGTAGELFF.

The gene calls are TRBV29-1 and TRBJ1-5. The germline gives CDR1 SQVTM, CDR2 ANQGSEA. The CDR3 length is 13 residues. This CDR3 is CSVAENSNQPQHF.

The chain couples TRBV28 to TRBJ2-7; the D call from TCRdb, TRBD1, cannot be confirmed without DNA. Germline V CDR1 and CDR2: MDHEN, SYDVKM. The length of the CDR3 is 14 residues. CDR3 region: CASSDRGTIYEQYF.

CDR3 in amino acids: CASSRLRRQPQHF. J is TRBJ1-5 and V is TRBV28. CDR3 length: 13 residues. CDR1 is MDHEN and CDR2 is SYDVKM in the germline V gene.

The chain has TRBV4-2 and TRBJ2-2; TCRdb gives TRBD2 as the D gene, but with no DNA this cannot be confirmed. The CDR3 length is 15 residues. CDR1 is LGHNA, CDR2 YNFKEQ, per germline. This chain's CDR3 is CASSQPGLASGELFF.

The CDR3 spells CASSSRQGTEKLFF. This chain joins TRBV19 and TRBJ1-4; TCRdb returns TRBD1, unconfirmable since there is no DNA. Per germline, CDR1 LNHDA and CDR2 SQIVND (reference sequence). The CDR3 has 14 residues. Filled out from reference TRBV19 and TRBJ1-4, the complete variable domain reads DGGITQSPKYLFRKEGQNVTLSCEQNLNHDAMYWYRQDPGQGLRLIYYSQIVNDFQKGDIAEGYSVSREKKESFPLTVTSAQKNPTAFYLCASSSRQGTEKLFFGSGTQLSVL.

This chain connects TRBV7-2 to TRBJ1-2; TCRdb indicates TRBD1, and absent DNA this call remains unverified. Looked up from germline, CDR1 is SGHTA and CDR2 is FQGNSA. The CDR3 has 15 amino acids. The CDR3 reads CASSPDRTSFYGYTF. Filled out from reference TRBV7-2 and TRBJ1-2, the complete variable domain reads GAGVSQSPSNKVTEKGKDVELRCDPISGHTALYWYRQSLGQGLEFLIYFQGNSAPDKSGLPSDRFSAERTGGSVSTLTIQRTQQEDSAVYLCASSPDRTSFYGYTFGSGTRLTVV.

This rearrangement joins TRBV28 to TRBJ2-7; TCRdb's D call, TRBD1, is unchecked because there is no DNA. The V gene's germline CDR1 is MDHEN and CDR2 SYDVKM. The CDR3 runs to 15 residues. The CDR3 is CASSQERGGYYEQYF.

The chain couples TRBV29-1 to TRBJ1-1; TCRdb's assignment of TRBD1 cannot be checked, as there is no DNA. The V gene's germline CDR1 is SQVTM and CDR2 ANQGSEA. The CDR3 loop spans 13 amino acids. The CDR3 region is CSGLGGRGTEAFF. The full variable domain, in which reference TRBV29-1 and TRBJ1-1 provide the parts outside the CDR3, is SAVISQKPSRDICQRGTSLTIQCQVDSQVTMMFWYRQQPGQSLTLIATANQGSEATYESGFVIDKFPISRPNLTFSTLTVSNMSPEDSSIYLCSGLGGRGTEAFFGQGTRLTVV.

V is TRBV4-2 and J is TRBJ2-7. This CDR3 spans 17 amino acids. Looked up from germline, CDR1 is LGHNA and CDR2 is YNFKEQ. The CDR3 reads CASSQEDVPYRPYEQYF.

The V gene is TRBV7-2, the J gene TRBJ2-7; TCRdb lists TRBD2, though no DNA is available to test this call. This CDR3 region has 11 residues. Germline CDR1 and CDR2: SGHTA and FQGNSA. CDR3 protein: CASSPAVEQYF.

This chain links TRBV20-1 with TRBJ2-2; TCRdb's D call, TRBD1, is unchecked because there is no DNA. CDR3 length: 13 residues. CDR1 and CDR2 from the germline V gene are DFQATT and SNEGSKA (reference sequence). The CDR3 sequence: CSARGASTGELFF.